This T cell receptor (beta chain) is drawn from a study of blood T cell repertoires in COVID-19. Overall study context: Nucleic acid was either cDNA or gDNA, and it came from T cells, B-cell-depleted T cells, or PBMCs.

Ages ranged from about 18 to 89 years, with residence in about two dozen US areas. Cohort placement rested on clinical history that participants reported themselves. Assay used: immunoSEQ multiplex PCR; TCRdb lists only in-frame clones, some missing. The sample has under 300,000 clones, 85% to 90% seen once. Source material: PBMCs or T cells enriched from blood (not recorded which). This receptor was taken from a young woman who had recovered from COVID-19.

The CDR3 region has the DNA TGCAGCGTTGAAGATCGACGGACAGGGGCCGGAAACACCATATATTTT. This encodes CSVEDRRTGAGNTIYF. J is TRBJ1-3 and V is TRBV29-1; TRBD1 aligns across 9 bases. The CDR3 contains 16 residues. Looked up from germline, CDR1 is SQVTM and CDR2 is ANQGSEA. J lost 4 bases, V lost 0 bases, and 7 bases had no gene match.